The T cell receptor beta chain under discussion was sequenced for a study of neoadjuvant anti-PD-1 for oral cavity cancer. Study-wide context: Nivolumab at 3 mg/kg was mostly given biweekly, three to four doses, pre-surgery.

Time point reported: after neoadjuvant nivolumab, at surgical resection. The repertoire was sequenced with immunoSEQ multiplex PCR; TCRdb's copy has only in-frame clones and lacks some. The sample includes approximately 13,000 clones, 67% of them seen just once. This CDR3 has 12 residues. Germline assignment: CDR1 SQVTM and CDR2 ANQGSEA. The V and J ends lost 3 bases and 4 bases respectively, with 9 bases between them. The starting material was PBMCs, obtained after nivolumab (anti-PD-1) treatment. The TCR was taken from a person aged 35-80 years with oral cavity squamous cell carcinoma. V usage is TRBV29-1 and J usage is TRBJ1-1, with D maybe TRBD1 (6 bases). The CDR3 region has the DNA TGCAGCGTTGAGGGGGCGGGCACTGAAGCTTTCTTT. This codes for CSVEGAGTEAFF. Full variable domain (missing parts from reference TRBV29-1 and TRBJ1-1): SAVISQKPSRDICQRGTSLTIQCQVDSQVTMMFWYRQQPGQSLTLIATANQGSEATYESGFVIDKFPISRPNLTFSTLTVSNMSPEDSSIYLCSVEGAGTEAFFGQGTRLTVV.